A selection of T cell receptor beta chains follows, all from one sample in a study of blood T cell repertoires in COVID-19. Libraries were prepared by immunoSEQ multiplex PCR; TCRdb keeps only in-frame clonotypes and omits some of them. Here the sample spans about 370,000 clones, 80% to 90% being singletons. Sequenced sample: PBMCs or T cells enriched from blood (not recorded which). The receptors originated from a man aged 18 to 35 who had recovered from COVID-19. The CDR3 runs from the conserved cysteine through the conserved F or W. Some rows have no size entry. The others give once, few or many, or a class for an expanded clone.

. TRBJ1-3 TRBV14 CASSRLSGAGGLDTIYF
. TRBJ2-2 TRBV19 CASSILVDTGELFF
. TRBJ1-5 TRBV6-5 CASSYSGTGLGQPQHF
. TRBJ2-3 TRBV10-3 CAIKRGGDTQYF
. TRBJ2-1 TRBV5-1 CASSLEGNEQFF
. TRBJ2-7 TRBV4-2 CASSPEGLAGPYEQYF
. TRBJ2-7 TRBV20-1 CSASLTVSYEQYF
. TRBJ2-3 TRBV28 CATGLAGGTDTQYF
once TRBJ1-2 TRBV7-9 CASSRAGGTNYGYTF
once TRBJ2-7 TRBV28 CASRAGVSYEQYF
. TRBJ1-2 TRBV10-3 CAIQGTDYGYTF
. TRBJ2-7 TRBV7-9 CASSIPGPSYEQYF
. TRBJ2-7 TRBV27 CASSSLFSYEQYF
. TRBJ1-6 TRBV3-1/TRBV3-2 CASSQASTGGPSPLHF
. TRBJ1-3 TRBV9 CASSVDRADGNTIYF
. TRBJ1-3 TRBV5-8 CASSLTGPGNTIYF
. TRBJ1-6 TRBV11-2 CASSSNPRRDRGIGSPLHF
. TRBJ2-1 TRBV7-3 CASSLDRGDRVGNEQFF
. TRBJ2-1 TRBV11-2 CASSLILGAWGSYNEQFF
. TRBJ1-2 TRBV7-2 CASSLGLGGGYTF
. TRBJ1-1 TRBV5-1 CASSLGGQGNTEAFF
. TRBJ2-1 TRBV28 CASSGPPYNEQFF
. TRBJ2-6 TRBV5-1 CASSINRAGANVLTF
. TRBJ1-5 TRBV6-5 CASSTTGGYQPQHF
. TRBJ2-1 TRBV9 CASSAIAGAGNEQFF
. TRBJ2-3 TRBV7-6 CASSMMEDTQYF
once TRBJ1-5 TRBV7-9 CASSSSTGTVNQPQHF
. TRBJ2-1 TRBV10-3 CAIRGLAGAGEQFF
once TRBJ2-7 TRBV9 CASSPGGVGEQYF
. TRBJ2-7 TRBV4-2 CASSQGDRSYEQYF
once TRBJ1-2 TRBV20-1 CSARESGTKHF
. TRBJ1-3 TRBV18 CASSPTGQYISGNTIYF
. TRBJ2-2 TRBV24-1 CATKSQPTGELFF
. TRBJ2-3 TRBV19 CASSFRRRDLRITDTQYF
. TRBJ2-5 TRBV11-3 CASSLGQQETQYF
. TRBJ2-3 TRBV24-1 CATSSTGTERPDTQYF
. TRBJ1-1 TRBV3-1/TRBV3-2 CASSPAQGGTEAFF
. TRBJ2-2 TRBV28 CASSFGPRALNTGELFF
. TRBJ2-7 TRBV4-2 CASTPGQAGSYEQYF
. TRBJ2-1 TRBV9 CASSVDSGGFYEQFF
. TRBJ1-1 TRBV12-3/TRBV12-4 CASSLDWNTEAFF
few TRBJ1-5 TRBV7-9 CASSLGSQPQHF
. TRBJ2-1 TRBV11-2 CASSLGGSNYNEQFF
. TRBJ1-2 TRBV6-2/TRBV6-3 CASSPQGGVQGYTF
. TRBJ1-1 TRBV3-1/TRBV3-2 CASSQGEGAAEAFF
once TRBJ1-1 TRBV4-2 CASSQDLEAFF
. TRBJ2-1 TRBV28 CASSALAGSSYNEQFF
. TRBJ1-1 TRBV3-1/TRBV3-2 CASSRGADKSAFF
. TRBJ2-7 TRBV24-1 CATSLSTGGPYEQYF
once TRBJ1-5 TRBV28 CASSRRGNSNQPQHF
. TRBJ2-1 TRBV3-1/TRBV3-2 CASSQDIGWSSYNEQFF
. TRBJ2-3 TRBV5-1 CASSPPTGASPDTQYF
. TRBJ1-6 TRBV3-1/TRBV3-2 CASSLGQAAYNSPLHF
. TRBJ2-5 TRBV5-1 CASRVAGGMQETQYF
. TRBJ1-3 TRBV28 CASMPGGSGNTIYF